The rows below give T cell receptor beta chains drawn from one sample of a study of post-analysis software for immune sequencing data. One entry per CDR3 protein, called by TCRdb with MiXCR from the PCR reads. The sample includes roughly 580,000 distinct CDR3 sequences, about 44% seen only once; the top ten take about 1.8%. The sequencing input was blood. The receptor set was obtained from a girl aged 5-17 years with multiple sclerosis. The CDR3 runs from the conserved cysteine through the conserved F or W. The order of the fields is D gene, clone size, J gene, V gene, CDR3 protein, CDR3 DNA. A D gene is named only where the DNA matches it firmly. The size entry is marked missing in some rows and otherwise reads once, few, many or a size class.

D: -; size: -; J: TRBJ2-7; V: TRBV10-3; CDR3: CAISERLGGEQYF; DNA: TGTGCCATCAGTGAAAGACTGGGAGGCGAGCAGTACTTC
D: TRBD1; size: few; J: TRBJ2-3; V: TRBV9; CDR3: CASSLKQGGSTDTQYF; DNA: TGTGCCAGCAGCTTGAAACAGGGGGGAAGCACAGATACGCAGTATTTT
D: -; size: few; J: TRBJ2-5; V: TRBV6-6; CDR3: CASSLGSGLPGRETQYF; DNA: TGTGCCAGCAGCCTAGGTTCGGGACTCCCGGGGAGAGAGACCCAGTACTTC
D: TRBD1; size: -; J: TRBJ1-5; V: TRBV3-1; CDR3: CASSQGQGVGNQPQHF; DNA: TGTGCCAGCAGCCAAGGACAGGGAGTGGGCAATCAGCCCCAGCATTTT
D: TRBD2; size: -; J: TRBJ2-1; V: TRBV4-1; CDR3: CASSNPGGSYNEQFF; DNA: TGCGCCAGCAGCAATCCGGGGGGCTCCTACAATGAGCAGTTCTTC
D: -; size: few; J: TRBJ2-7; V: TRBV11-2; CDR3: CASSRNIYEQYF; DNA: TGTGCTAGCAGCCGCAATATCTACGAGCAGTACTTC
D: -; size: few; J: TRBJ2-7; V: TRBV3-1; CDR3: CASSQDTGSSGDEQYF; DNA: TGTGCCAGCAGCCAAGATACAGGATCAAGTGGGGACGAGCAGTACTTC
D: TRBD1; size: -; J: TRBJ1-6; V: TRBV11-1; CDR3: CASKGTGGKSNSPLHF; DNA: TGTGCCAGCAAGGGGACAGGGGGTAAAAGTAATTCACCCCTCCACTTT
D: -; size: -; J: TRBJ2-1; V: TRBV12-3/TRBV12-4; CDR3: CASTRFLVASNNEQFF; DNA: TGTGCCAGCACCCGATTTCTAGTAGCCTCGAACAATGAGCAGTTCTTC
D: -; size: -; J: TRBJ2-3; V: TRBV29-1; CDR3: CSVEDGGIRTQYF; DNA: TGCAGCGTTGAAGACGGAGGGATCCGTACGCAGTATTTT
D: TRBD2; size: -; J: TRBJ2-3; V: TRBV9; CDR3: CASSVGLAGPSSTDTQYF; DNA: TGTGCCAGCAGCGTAGGACTAGCGGGTCCCTCTAGCACAGATACGCAGTATTTT
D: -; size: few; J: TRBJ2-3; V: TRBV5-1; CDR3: CASSLGTATDTQYF; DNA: TGCGCCAGCAGCCTTGGGACTGCTACAGATACGCAGTATTTT
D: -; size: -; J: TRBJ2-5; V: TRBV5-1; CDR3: CAGSLGRQETQYF; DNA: TGCGCCGGCAGCTTAGGCAGGCAAGAGACCCAGTACTTC
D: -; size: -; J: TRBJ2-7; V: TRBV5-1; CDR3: CASSIRDGYSYEQYF; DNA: TGCGCCAGCAGCATAAGGGACGGATACTCCTACGAGCAGTACTTC
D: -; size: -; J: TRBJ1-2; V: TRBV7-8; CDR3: CVSSLYVVTANYGYTF; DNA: TGTGTCAGCAGCTTATATGTAGTGACAGCTAACTATGGCTACACCTTC
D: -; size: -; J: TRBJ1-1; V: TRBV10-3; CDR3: CAISESQVITEAFF; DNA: TGTGCCATCAGTGAGTCGCAGGTAATCACTGAAGCTTTCTTT
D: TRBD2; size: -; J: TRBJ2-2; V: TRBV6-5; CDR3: CASRGGDRTGELFF; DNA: TGTGCCAGCCGGGGGGGGGATCGCACCGGGGAGCTGTTTTTT
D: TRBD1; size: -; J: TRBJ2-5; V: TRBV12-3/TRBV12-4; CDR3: CASSFGTGAFETQYF; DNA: TGTGCCAGCAGTTTCGGGACAGGGGCATTCGAGACCCAGTACTTC
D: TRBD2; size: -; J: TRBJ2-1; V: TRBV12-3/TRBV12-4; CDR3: CASSLWGLNHEQFF; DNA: TGTGCCAGCAGTTTATGGGGACTAAACCATGAGCAGTTCTTC
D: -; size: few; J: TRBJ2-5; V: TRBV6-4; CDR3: CASSRDEQETQYF; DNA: TGTGCCAGCAGTAGGGACGAGCAAGAGACCCAGTACTTC
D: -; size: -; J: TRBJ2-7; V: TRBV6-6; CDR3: CASTYRAKEGHEQYF; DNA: TGTGCCAGCACCTATCGGGCCAAGGAGGGGCACGAGCAGTACTTC
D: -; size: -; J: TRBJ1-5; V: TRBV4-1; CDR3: CASSRPPGTSDQPQHF; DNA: TGCGCCAGCAGCCGACCGCCAGGGACGTCGGATCAGCCCCAGCATTTT
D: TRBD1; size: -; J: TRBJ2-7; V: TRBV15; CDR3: CATSTDRGVSTKYF; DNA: TGTGCCACCAGCACGGACAGGGGGGTCTCGACCAAGTACTTC
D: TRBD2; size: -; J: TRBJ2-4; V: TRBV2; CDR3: CASRETSPVAKNIQYF; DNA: TGTGCCAGCAGGGAGACTAGCCCCGTGGCCAAAAACATTCAGTACTTC
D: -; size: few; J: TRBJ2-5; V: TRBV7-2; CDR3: CASSSPNRVETQYF; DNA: TGTGCCAGCAGCTCCCCTAACAGGGTAGAGACCCAGTACTTC
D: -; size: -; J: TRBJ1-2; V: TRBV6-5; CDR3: CASKDKGDRRGYTF; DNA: TGTGCCAGCAAGGATAAAGGGGACCGTCGAGGCTACACCTTC
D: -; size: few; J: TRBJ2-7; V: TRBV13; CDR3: CASSLGWAGPYEQYF; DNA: TGTGCCAGCAGCTTAGGATGGGCAGGACCCTACGAGCAGTACTTC
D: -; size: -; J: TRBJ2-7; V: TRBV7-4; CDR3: CASSHRIPSYEQYF; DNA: TGTGCCAGCAGCCACCGGATACCTTCCTACGAGCAGTACTTC
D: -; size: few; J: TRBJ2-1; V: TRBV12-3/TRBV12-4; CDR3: CASSPGSRYNEQFF; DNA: TGTGCCAGCAGTCCCGGGAGCAGATACAATGAGCAGTTCTTC
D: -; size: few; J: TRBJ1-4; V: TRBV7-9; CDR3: CASTDSPTNEKLFF; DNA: TGTGCCAGCACCGACAGTCCAACTAATGAAAAACTGTTTTTT
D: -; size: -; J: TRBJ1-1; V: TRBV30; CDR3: CAWTGIRTEAFF; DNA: TGTGCCTGGACAGGGATTCGCACTGAGGCTTTCTTT
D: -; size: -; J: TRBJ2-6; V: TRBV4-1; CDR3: CASSLRGTAGANVLTF; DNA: TGCGCCAGCAGCCTTCGCGGCACGGCTGGGGCCAACGTCCTGACTTTC
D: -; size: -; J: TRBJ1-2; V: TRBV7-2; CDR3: CASSFNGNGYTF; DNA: TGTGCCAGCAGCTTTAACGGGAATGGCTACACCTTC
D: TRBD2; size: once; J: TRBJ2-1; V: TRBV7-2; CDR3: CASSLVALAVSYNEQFF; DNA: TGTGCCAGCAGCTTAGTAGCACTAGCGGTGTCCTACAATGAGCAGTTCTTC